Shown below are 25 T cell receptor beta chains from a single sample sequenced in a study of PD-1 blockade in mismatch repair-deficient tumors. Clones were read by immunoSEQ multiplex PCR, and TCRdb kept only the in-frame ones, dropping some. The sample comprises fewer than 20,000 clones, around 81% of which are singletons, and around 3.1% rests with the top ten. Sequenced here: PBMCs, sampled 4 weeks after starting pembrolizumab. The receptor source for this set is an adult with mismatch repair-deficient cancer.

The chain links TRBV6-6 to TRBJ2-7; a possible D gene is TRBD1 (6 bases). The V gene's germline CDR1 is MNHNY and CDR2 SVGAGI (reference sequence). V gave up 6 bases and J gave up 1 base, with 10 bases separating them. This CDR3 spans 13 amino acids. The CDR3 reads CASSLGQSYEQYF. CDR3 coding DNA: TGTGCCAGCAGCCTAGGACAGTCCTACGAGCAGTACTTC.

V usage is TRBV10-1 and J usage is TRBJ2-5; D may be TRBD2 (5 bases). Germline CDR1 reads WNHNN; CDR2 reads SYGVQD (reference sequence). Deletions cut 3 bases from V and 5 bases from J, with 16 bases between. The CDR3 runs 15 residues. The CDR3 here is CASSEMGTRHETQYF. CDR3 DNA: TGCGCCAGCAGTGAAATGGGTACTAGACATGAGACCCAGTACTTC.

This chain uses TRBV6-5 with TRBJ2-1, with D possibly matching TRBD2 (7 bases). This CDR3 has 14 residues. Per germline, CDR1 MNHEY and CDR2 SVGAGI. Trimming left V 2 bases short and J 15 bases short, with 20 bases between. DNA of the CDR3: TGTGCCAGCAGTTACGACGGGAGGAGGGGGGAAACGTTCTTC. This encodes CASSYDGRRGETFF.

This chain links TRBV23-1 with TRBJ2-1, with TRBD2 identical over 8 bases. TRBV23-1 is flagged as an ORF with uncertain function. Germline trimming cut 6 bases from V and 1 base from J; bases unmatched to any gene: 2. This CDR3 is 14 amino acids long. CDR3: CASRAGGSYNEQFF. The CDR3, as DNA: TGCGCCAGCAGGGCGGGAGGTTCCTACAATGAGCAGTTCTTC.

The chain employs TRBV28 and TRBJ2-7; D might be TRBD1 (5 bases). This CDR3 spans 16 amino acids. Germline-derived CDR1 and CDR2 are MDHEN and SYDVKM. V lost 2 bases, J lost 1 base, and 15 bases lay in between. For the CDR3, the DNA is TGTGCCAGCAGTTTAGACCCCAGGGATCTGTCCTACGAGCAGTACTTC. It translates to CASSLDPRDLSYEQYF.

The chain uses TRBV30 and TRBJ1-3; perhaps TRBD1 as D (5 bases). Germline loops: CDR1 GTSNPN, CDR2 SVGIG (reference sequence). V was shortened by 1 base and J by 4 bases, with 11 bases between the two germline ends. CDR3 length: 14 amino acids. As DNA, the CDR3 is TGTGCCTGGAGTGGATGGACACCAGGAAACACCATATATTTT. Its protein product is CAWSGWTPGNTIYF.

Written as DNA, the CDR3 is TGTGCCAGCTCCCCGGACAGGAATGAAAAACTGTTTTTT. This sequence encodes CASSPDRNEKLFF. The chain joins TRBV18 to TRBJ1-4, with TRBD1 identical over 7 bases. The CDR3 length is 13 residues. Germline CDR1 reads KGHSH; CDR2 reads LQKENI. Trimming cost V 6 bases and J 5 bases; bases outside gene matches: 3.

The J gene is TRBJ2-2, the V gene TRBV6-6; D is possibly TRBD2 (6 bases). Germline CDR1 is MNHNY and CDR2 is SVGAGI (reference sequence). V gave up 4 bases and J gave up 3 bases, with 9 bases separating them. The CDR3 is 14 amino acids. The CDR3 bases are TGTGCCAGCAGTTCCACGGGAGACACCGGGGAGCTGTTTTTT. Translating gives CASSSTGDTGELFF.

This clone is a singleton in its sample. The chain carries TRBV12-5 and TRBJ1-1; D not certain. Trimming shortened V by 1 base and J by 5 bases, and 8 bases separated the two germline ends. The CDR3 has 13 residues. Germline values: CDR1 LGHNT, CDR2 FRNRAP. Here the CDR3 DNA reads TGTGCTAGTGGTTTGGAGCCGGGGACTGAAGCTTTCTTT. Translated, it gives CASGLEPGTEAFF.

The V and J genes are TRBV28 and TRBJ1-3; D is unresolved. There are 19 residues in the CDR3. Trimming cost V 7 bases and J 2 bases, with 27 bases left between them. CDR1 is MDHEN and CDR2 is SYDVKM in the germline V gene. The CDR3 nucleotides are TGTGCCAGCACTTCGAGGGTTTTAGCTTCGGAATCTACTGGAAACACCATATATTTT. Translated, it gives CASTSRVLASESTGNTIYF.

The V gene is TRBV7-2, the J gene TRBJ2-2, with D possibly being TRBD2 (5 bases). V shed 2 bases and J shed 1 base, with 14 bases lying between them. Germline CDR1 and CDR2: SGHTA and FQGNSA. The CDR3 totals 17 residues. The CDR3 spells CASSLLPGGGNTGELFF. CDR3 in DNA: TGTGCCAGCAGCTTACTTCCCGGCGGAGGGAACACCGGGGAGCTGTTTTTT.

This clone appeared a few times. The V call is TRBV5-1, the J call TRBJ1-4, with 7 nucleotides matching TRBD1. With 4 bases clipped from V and 0 bases from J, the junction kept 6 bases outside the gene matches. Germline lookup yields CDR1 SGHRS and CDR2 YFSETQ. The CDR3 spans 16 residues. The CDR3 sequence is CASSKRQGATNEKLFF. The CDR3 DNA reads TGCGCCAGCAGCAAGAGACAGGGCGCAACTAATGAAAAACTGTTTTTT.

V usage is TRBV5-4 and J usage is TRBJ1-2, with a tentative D call TRBD1 (6 bases). Germline V gene data show CDR1 as SGHNT and CDR2 as YYREEE (reference sequence). The CDR3 contains 14 residues. The V end lost 0 bases, the J end lost 12 bases, and 18 bases lay between the germline ends. The CDR3 DNA is TGTGCCAGCAGCTTGGAACAGGGAGCGTCCCGCGACACCTTC. It codes for CASSLEQGASRDTF.

The chain uses TRBV10-1 and TRBJ2-1, with TRBD1 matching over 9 bases. The length of the CDR3 is 16 residues. The trim removed 0 bases at V and 4 bases at J, leaving 4 bases unmatched. Germline CDR1 is WNHNN and CDR2 is SYGVQD (reference sequence). The CDR3 protein is CASSESGGQGYNEQFF. The CDR3 region has the DNA TGCGCCAGCAGTGAGTCCGGGGGACAGGGTTACAATGAGCAGTTCTTC.

This chain links TRBV5-1 with TRBJ2-5, with D hard to call. Trimming removed 2 bases from V and 1 base from J, with 6 bases in between. Germline lookup yields CDR1 SGHRS and CDR2 YFSETQ. The CDR3 covers 13 residues. The CDR3 DNA follows: TGCGCCAGCAGCTTTCTCTCCCAAGAGACCCAGTACTTC. Translation gives CASSFLSQETQYF.

The DNA of the CDR3 is TGTGCCAGCTCTCGGATGACAGGAGACGAAAAACTGTTTTTT. Protein product: CASSRMTGDEKLFF. This chain links TRBV6-4 with TRBJ1-4; weak D call: TRBD1 (6 bases). Deletions cut 8 bases from V and 8 bases from J, with 18 bases between. Germline values: CDR1 MRHNA, CDR2 SNTAGT. The CDR3 length is 14 residues.

This clone came up once. The chain links TRBV27 to TRBJ2-1; TRBD2 matches at 11 bases. The V gene's germline CDR1 is MNHEY and CDR2 SMNVEV (reference sequence). The J segment lost 6 bases and the V segment lost 2 bases, leaving 12 bases of the junction unmatched. The CDR3 is 18 amino acids. The CDR3 bases are TGTGCCAGCAGTTTACGCTATACTAGCGGGAGAGACCCCAATGAGCAGTTCTTC. Translation: CASSLRYTSGRDPNEQFF.

Points on this clone: This CDR3 is also generated by other DNA sequences in the sample. The chain couples TRBV28 to TRBJ2-7, with 10 bases lining up with TRBD1. The trim removed 6 bases at V and 7 bases at J, leaving 9 bases unmatched. This CDR3 is built from 14 residues. CDR1 is MDHEN, CDR2 SYDVKM, per germline. The CDR3 DNA reads TGTGCCAGCAGGACAGGGGGCCAAATTTATGAGCAGTACTTC. This codes for CASRTGGQIYEQYF.

The J gene is TRBJ2-1, the V gene TRBV2, with 8 bases that match TRBD1. The J segment lost 4 bases and the V segment lost 5 bases, leaving 4 bases of the junction unmatched. Germline V gene sequence: CDR1 SNHLY, CDR2 FYNNEI. The CDR3 runs to 14 residues. CDR3 in DNA: TGTGCCAGCAGTTTGGACAGGGATTACAATGAGCAGTTCTTC. Its translation: CASSLDRDYNEQFF.

The chain joins TRBV10-3 to TRBJ2-1; no firm D call. This CDR3 is built from 14 residues. The V gene lost 3 bases and the J gene lost 8 bases, with 14 bases spanning the gap. Germline V CDR1 and CDR2: ENHRY, SYGVKD. The CDR3, as DNA: TGTGCCATCAGTGACTCGCGGATCAATGATGAGCAGTTCTTC. Amino acid sequence: CAISDSRINDEQFF.

This clone was observed a handful of times. The chain uses TRBV7-9 and TRBJ2-7, with D maybe TRBD1 (5 bases). V was clipped by 2 bases and J by 6 bases, with 11 bases between them. The CDR3 runs to 13 residues. Germline CDR1 is SEHNR and CDR2 is FQNEAQ (reference sequence). This CDR3 is CASSLSQGGEQYF. The CDR3 bases are TGTGCCAGCAGCTTAAGTCAGGGTGGCGAGCAGTACTTC.

This sequence joins TRBV27 and TRBJ1-1; D is perhaps TRBD1 (6 bases). V was cut by 5 bases and J by 2 bases, with 15 bases left in between. In germline, CDR1 is MNHEY, CDR2 SMNVEV (reference sequence). The CDR3 is 15 residues long. For the CDR3, the DNA is TGTGCCAGCAGTCAGATAGGGGGTATCAACACTGAAGCTTTCTTT. It codes for CASSQIGGINTEAFF.

V is TRBV19 and J is TRBJ2-1, with TRBD2 identical over 7 bases. Germline CDR1 reads LNHDA; CDR2 reads SQIVND (reference sequence). This CDR3 has 13 residues. The trim removed 3 bases at V and 5 bases at J, leaving 1 base unmatched. The CDR3 region has the DNA TGTGCCAGTAGTATCGGGACTAACAATGAGCAGTTCTTC. This gives the protein CASSIGTNNEQFF.

This clone appeared once. The chain joins TRBV4-1 to TRBJ1-5, with 8 bases fitting TRBD1. With V trimmed by 2 bases and J by 4 bases, 7 bases remained unmatched. CDR1 is MGHRA and CDR2 is YSYEKL in the germline V gene. The CDR3 contains 16 residues. The CDR3 DNA reads as TGCGCCAGCAGCCAACTGGGGACAGGCTTTAATCAGCCCCAGCATTTT. Amino acids: CASSQLGTGFNQPQHF.

This clone appeared once. The chain couples TRBV18 to TRBJ1-2; 7 bases match TRBD1. This CDR3 region has 16 residues. Germline assignment: CDR1 KGHSH and CDR2 LQKENI. Trimming removed 5 bases from V and 2 bases from J; junction bases left unmatched: 11. As DNA, the CDR3 is TGTGCCAGCTCAGAAATGCTTGCAGGGGGGAACTATGGCTACACCTTC. It encodes CASSEMLAGGNYGYTF.